The present TCR beta chain was sequenced within a study of T-cell memory formation after mild COVID-19. A few counts support this clonotype. Via MiXCR, TCRdb re-called the 5' RACE reads, giving one row per CDR3 protein. The profile shows 95,000 to 120,000 distinct CDR3 sequences, 22% of them singletons. Germline V gene data show CDR1 as MGHRA and CDR2 as YSYEKL. V lost 1 base to trimming and J lost 9 bases; unmatched junction nucleotides: 10. The CDR3 sequence is 15 residues long. This chain joins TRBV4-1 and TRBJ2-5, with 8 nucleotides matching TRBD2. Specimen: PBMCs or a T cell subset sorted from them (not recorded which). This sequence was found in a young man who had mild COVID-19 (a few samples of this study predate the infection). Cell type and time point are not known. As DNA, the CDR3 is TGCGCCAGCAGCCAAGCACCGGGGGGGACCGGGGCCCAGTACTTC. It encodes CASSQAPGGTGAQYF.